This T cell receptor (beta chain) was captured by sequencing in a study of blood T cells in healthy people across ages. V lost 2 bases and J lost 0, with 9 bases in between. Germline loops: CDR1 SGDLS, CDR2 YYNGEE. This CDR3 contains 15 residues. This clonotype occurred a few times. The second PCR ran roughly 7 to 11 cycles with a sample-barcoded 5' primer and J-beta primers. TCRdb recomputed calls from the 5' RACE reads with MiXCR, one row per CDR3 protein. The sample records hundreds of thousands of distinct CDR3 sequences, nearly 25% being singletons. These records were also assigned to another study, of T cells of mothers and their children.

Material for sequencing was blood. The TCR was taken from a boy between 10 and 17 years old in good health. The chain has TRBV9 and TRBJ2-4, with a possible D match to TRBD2 (6 bases). Here the CDR3 reads CASSVRGEAKNIQYF. For the CDR3, the DNA is TGTGCCAGCAGCGTGCGGGGAGAAGCCAAAAACATTCAGTACTTC.